These T cell receptor beta chains were read from a single sample in a study of vaccination and CD4 T cells after COVID-19. TCRdb processed the PCR reads anew with MiXCR; each CDR3 protein has one entry. This table has about 21,000 distinct CDR3 sequences, roughly 60% appearing once. For these receptors, no antigen is known. The material sequenced was CD4+ T cells from blood, cultured in vitro, taken before SARS-CoV-2 vaccination. All receptors come from a human donor who received a COVID-19 vaccine. The CDR3 runs from the conserved cysteine through the conserved F or W. D genes are given only for firm matches. Expanded clones get a size class; other rows say once, few or many, or leave the size out.

NA | TRBJ1-2 | 14 | NA | TRBV5-1 | TGCGCCAGCAGCTTGGCGCGACCCCGGAGGGGCTACACCTTC | CASSLARPRRGYTF
few | TRBJ2-3 | 13 | NA | TRBV6-1 | TGTGCCAGCAGTGAGGACCGGGCGGATACGCAGTATTTT | CASSEDRADTQYF
NA | TRBJ2-7 | 13 | NA | TRBV20-1 | TGCAGTGCTAGGAGTCCCCTCTCCTACGAGCAGTACTTC | CSARSPLSYEQYF
NA | TRBJ1-3 | 14 | NA | TRBV18 | TGTGCCAGCTCATCACAGGGATCTGGAAACACCATATATTTT | CASSSQGSGNTIYF
NA | TRBJ2-5 | 14 | NA | TRBV29-1 | TGCAGCGTCGGAATTGGCGGGGGCAGACGGACCCAGTACTTC | CSVGIGGGRRTQYF
few | TRBJ1-1 | 14 | TRBD1 | TRBV2 | TGTGCCAACAGGAGGGACAGGGCGAACACTGAAGCTTTCTTT | CANRRDRANTEAFF
NA | TRBJ1-1 | 15 | NA | TRBV19 | TGTGCCAGTAGTATCCCAGGGGCCGGGGGCACTGAAGCTTTCTTT | CASSIPGAGGTEAFF
NA | TRBJ1-5 | 13 | NA | TRBV10-1 | TGCGCCAGCAGTGCGGGAAACAATCAGCCCCAGCATTTT | CASSAGNNQPQHF
NA | TRBJ2-7 | 14 | TRBD2 | TRBV10-3 | TGTGCCATCAGACTAGCGGGGGGAACCTACGAGCAGTACTTC | CAIRLAGGTYEQYF
NA | TRBJ2-3 | 17 | TRBD2 | TRBV6-2/TRBV6-3 | TGTGCCAGCAGTCTCGGACTAGCGGGGGAGTCCACAGATACGCAGTATTTT | CASSLGLAGESTDTQYF
few | TRBJ2-2 | 16 | NA | TRBV19 | TGTGCCAGTAGTATTGGGCAGGGACGGATTAGCGGGGAGCTGTTTTTT | CASSIGQGRISGELFF
NA | TRBJ1-5 | 16 | NA | TRBV11-2 | TGTGCCAGCAGCTTCCGTCCTGACAGCTCGGTGCAGCCCCAGCATTTT | CASSFRPDSSVQPQHF
few | TRBJ1-1 | 15 | TRBD1 | TRBV12-3/TRBV12-4 | TGTGCCAGCCGCCCGGCAGGGGGCGCCTACGCTGAAGCTTTCTTT | CASRPAGGAYAEAFF
NA | TRBJ1-2 | 14 | NA | TRBV12-3/TRBV12-4 | TGTGCCAGCACCGGCACAGACCGTCCCCATGGCTACACCTTC | CASTGTDRPHGYTF
NA | TRBJ1-1 | 11 | NA | TRBV20-1 | TGCAGTGCTAGTAGTTCCACTGAAGCTTTCTTT | CSASSSTEAFF
few | TRBJ1-1 | 14 | TRBD1 | TRBV25-1 | TGTGCCAGCAGTGCATCCGAGGGACAGCTTGAAGCTTTCTTT | CASSASEGQLEAFF
few | TRBJ2-2 | 21 | NA | TRBV12-3/TRBV12-4 | TGTGCCAGCAGTAGGGTAAGGGTTGGAGTTAGCTCTGAACCGGCCACCGGGGAGCTGTTTTTT | CASSRVRVGVSSEPATGELFF
NA | TRBJ2-3 | 19 | NA | TRBV6-5 | TGTGCCAGCAGTTACCTAACTCCTTTAGGGGTAAGGTTGTTGGATACGCAGTATTTT | CASSYLTPLGVRLLDTQYF
NA | TRBJ2-6 | 15 | TRBD1 | TRBV4-1 | TGCGCCAGCAGCCCACAGGGGTCTGGGGCCAACGTCCTGACTTTC | CASSPQGSGANVLTF
NA | TRBJ1-1 | 13 | NA | TRBV10-1 | TGCGCCAGCAGCCTAGACGAGAACACTGAAGCTTTCTTT | CASSLDENTEAFF
few | TRBJ2-7 | 13 | TRBD1 | TRBV7-7 | TGTGCCAGCAGCGCCGGGACAGGGACCGAGCAGTACTTC | CASSAGTGTEQYF
NA | TRBJ1-1 | 13 | NA | TRBV10-3 | TGTGCCATCAGTGAGATGGGGGGCGGTGAAGCTTTCTTT | CAISEMGGGEAFF
NA | TRBJ1-6 | 14 | NA | TRBV10-2 | TGCGCCAGCAGTGAGGACAGAAGAGTTTCACCCCTCCACTTT | CASSEDRRVSPLHF
NA | TRBJ2-5 | 16 | NA | TRBV20-1 | TGCAGTGCTAGAGAAAAGGCGGACTGGTACCAAGAGACCCAGTACTTC | CSAREKADWYQETQYF
NA | TRBJ2-5 | 15 | NA | TRBV6-1 | TGTGCCAGCAATCCCGGGGTGGGCCGATGGGAGACCCAGTACTTC | CASNPGVGRWETQYF
NA | TRBJ2-3 | 16 | TRBD1 | TRBV5-6 | TGTGCCAGCAGCTACATAACAGGGGCTAGCACAGATACGCAGTATTTT | CASSYITGASTDTQYF
NA | TRBJ1-5 | 14 | NA | TRBV24-1 | TGTGCCACCAGTGACCGTGACAGAAATCAGCCCCAGCATTTT | CATSDRDRNQPQHF
NA | TRBJ1-1 | 15 | NA | TRBV20-1 | TGCAGTGCTAGAGTCATCGGACGGCAGAACACTGAAGCTTTCTTT | CSARVIGRQNTEAFF
few | TRBJ2-3 | 13 | NA | TRBV6-1 | TGTGCCAGCAACTCACCAGGGGTCCAAAGGCAGTATTTT | CASNSPGVQRQYF
NA | TRBJ2-4 | 15 | NA | TRBV7-9 | TGTGCCAGCAGCTTAGCGGGGCCATCCCATTCCGTTCAGTACTTC | CASSLAGPSHSVQYF
NA | TRBJ1-2 | 15 | NA | TRBV24-1 | TGTGCCACCAGTGACAATCAAATCAGGGATGATGGCTACACCTTC | CATSDNQIRDDGYTF
NA | TRBJ1-5 | 13 | NA | TRBV12-3/TRBV12-4 | TGTGCCAGCAGTTTCTCCACAAGATCGCCCCAGCATTTT | CASSFSTRSPQHF
NA | TRBJ2-3 | 17 | NA | TRBV14 | TGTGCCAGCAGCCAAGAGCTAGGGGGGATCGGCACAGATACGCAGTATTTT | CASSQELGGIGTDTQYF
NA | TRBJ2-3 | 16 | NA | TRBV20-1 | TGCAGTGCTACGAATACTTTCATGGACAGCACAGATACGCAGTATTTT | CSATNTFMDSTDTQYF
NA | TRBJ2-4 | 16 | TRBD2 | TRBV9 | TGTGCCAGCAGCGTAGACAACGGGGGGGCCAAAAACATTCAGTACTTC | CASSVDNGGAKNIQYF
NA | TRBJ2-3 | 16 | TRBD2 | TRBV10-1 | TGCGCCAGCAGTCCTCGGATAGCGGGGCGTGGAGATACGCAGTATTTT | CASSPRIAGRGDTQYF
NA | TRBJ2-5 | 13 | NA | TRBV7-3 | TGTGCCAGCAGCGTAGGACGAGAGGAGACCCAGTACTTC | CASSVGREETQYF
NA | TRBJ2-3 | 16 | NA | TRBV7-6 | TGTGCCAGCAGCTTAACCGACAGGTTTAGCACAGATACGCAGTATTTT | CASSLTDRFSTDTQYF
NA | TRBJ1-6 | 17 | NA | TRBV21-1 | TGTGCCAGCAGCAATAGTCGAACAGGCTTTTCTACTTCACCCCTCCACTTT | CASSNSRTGFSTSPLHF
NA | TRBJ2-3 | 19 | TRBD2 | TRBV20-1 | TGCAGTGCTAGACTACGGACTAGCGGGGTTGAAGTGTTAAGAGATACGCAGTATTTT | CSARLRTSGVEVLRDTQYF
few | TRBJ2-2 | 15 | NA | TRBV6-1 | TGTGCCAGCAGTGTTGGGGGGCAGGACACCGGGGAGCTGTTTTTT | CASSVGGQDTGELFF
NA | TRBJ2-5 | 12 | NA | TRBV18 | TGTGCCAGCTCACCTTTACGCGAGACCCAGTACTTC | CASSPLRETQYF
few | TRBJ2-3 | 15 | TRBD2 | TRBV20-1 | TGCAGTGCTAGGGATAGCGGGGGGGCCCCAGATACGCAGTATTTT | CSARDSGGAPDTQYF
NA | TRBJ1-2 | 15 | TRBD1 | TRBV7-2 | TGTGCCAGCAGCTTAAGTACGTTAAGGGGGCTTGGCTACACCTTC | CASSLSTLRGLGYTF
NA | TRBJ2-2 | 17 | TRBD2 | TRBV20-1 | TGCAGTGCTCGGAGGACTAGCGGGGGAACGAACACCGGGGAGCTGTTTTTT | CSARRTSGGTNTGELFF